This TCR beta chain is drawn from a study of T cells in Graves' hyperthyroidism and ophthalmopathy (dated by TCRdb to the late 2010s). Describing the broader study: Peripheral blood samples were taken at initial diagnosis, before any treatment was given. A discovery cohort of about a hundred patients, approximately 44 with Graves' ophthalmopathy and 57 with stable Graves' hyperthyroidism, was used to find distinguishing TCR V-J signatures. Prospective prediction of ophthalmopathy was tested in an independent validation cohort consisting of about 20 hyperthyroidism patients and more than 15 patients who later progressed to ophthalmopathy. The approximately 90 discovery patients were randomly split 7:3 into training and test sets. In about six Graves' hyperthyroidism patients, the study also compared T-cell repertoires from thyroid tissue with T-cell repertoires from blood. After sampling, hyperthyroidism patients received methimazole starting at 30 mg daily, and ophthalmopathy patients received high-dose intravenous methylprednisolone. According to the paper, TCR Vbeta CDR3 sequencing was carried out on approximately 140 peripheral blood samples, which came from under 50 ophthalmopathy, under 80 hyperthyroidism and roughly 17 progressor patients. Paper-wide results and their limitations: In cross-validation, a model built on a 13 V-J signature told ophthalmopathy apart from stable hyperthyroidism with approximately 91% sensitivity and about 81% specificity, and in testing the same model reached 80%/75%. No statistical method was used to set the sample size in advance, and investigators knew the group allocation. In validation, progression to ophthalmopathy was predicted by the model with nearly 71% sensitivity and under 85% specificity, a median of roughly six months before onset. Most expanded thyroid clonotypes (frequency above 0.001) were also found in blood, which suggests that blood repertoires may mirror thyroid immune responses.

With respect to this clonotype: What this receptor recognizes is not known. Base-call qualities are not available, and no considerably larger clone is one nucleotide away.

V and J are trimmed by 5 bases and 3 bases, and the gene matches miss 4 bases of the junction. There are 15 amino acids in the CDR3, from cysteine to phenylalanine inclusive. The only DNA kept is the CDR3, 45 bases in frame from the first base. The germline V gene (reference sequence) supplies CDR1 DFQATT and CDR2 SNEGSKA. The TCR beta CDR3 regions were amplified from the RNA transcripts. The first round of RT-PCR for the TCR CDR3 was performed with the HTBI primer set and the Qiagen OneStep RT-PCR kit. Libraries were constructed in a second round of multiplex PCR, after which size selection and purification were carried out. Sequencing of the libraries was done on an Illumina HiSeq2000 using paired-end 100 bp reads. In the authors' own workflow: SOAPnuke was used to process the raw data, throwing out any read that contained adapters or uncalled bases, had a mean Phred below 15, or lacked an exact constant-primer or identifier match. COPE v1.2.5 was used to merge the high-quality paired reads, and each unique nucleotide sequence was defined as a clonotype. Clonotypes were aligned to IMGT TRBV, TRBD and TRBJ reference segments using MiTCR v1.1. The analysis included only V-J combinations with a frequency above 0.0001, which together covered roughly 99% of the repertoires. A TCS score was defined as the ratio between F50 (clonal expansion) and ExV (chaos), using BLOSUM62-based TCRdist between CDR3 peptides within each V-J. Welch's t-statistics and random forest reduced some 510 V-J features to roughly 13, which were used in a naive Bayes classifier (R e1071). The raw public data were reprocessed by TCRdb itself: fastp quality trimming at Q25, MiXCR clonotype calling, in-frame beta chains only. Each entry is one CDR3 protein sequence, shown with its most common DNA and genes. The V and J calls were determined by TCRdb, not by the authors. This sample is represented by fewer than 550,000 distinct CDR3 sequences; roughly 14% of them were singletons. The ten top clones hold around 7.7% of the sample.

Stable Graves' hyperthyroidism was defined as the absence of progression to ophthalmopathy over 18 months of follow-up. The hyperthyroidism patients were between 18 and 65 years old and newly diagnosed, with a disease duration of less than 2 months. Exclusion was applied to patients with uncontrolled infections, other autoimmune diseases, pregnancy or lactation. Diagnoses relied on clinical symptoms, serum thyroxine and TRAb, thyroid ultrasound and orbital computed tomography. Ficoll-Paque density gradient centrifugation was used to isolate PBMCs from about 9 ml of fresh peripheral blood. Trizol reagent was used to extract total RNA, and RNA quality was then checked on an Agilent 2100 Bioanalyzer.

The V gene is TRBV20-1 and the J gene is TRBJ2-1; a stretch of 13 junction bases matches TRBD2. The clonotype comes from a woman in her late teens or twenties with Graves' hyperthyroidism. The sequenced sample was blood. This receptor has the CDR3 CSASGTSGDYNEQFF. The bases are TGCAGTGCTTCCGGGACTAGCGGGGACTACAATGAGCAGTTCTTC.